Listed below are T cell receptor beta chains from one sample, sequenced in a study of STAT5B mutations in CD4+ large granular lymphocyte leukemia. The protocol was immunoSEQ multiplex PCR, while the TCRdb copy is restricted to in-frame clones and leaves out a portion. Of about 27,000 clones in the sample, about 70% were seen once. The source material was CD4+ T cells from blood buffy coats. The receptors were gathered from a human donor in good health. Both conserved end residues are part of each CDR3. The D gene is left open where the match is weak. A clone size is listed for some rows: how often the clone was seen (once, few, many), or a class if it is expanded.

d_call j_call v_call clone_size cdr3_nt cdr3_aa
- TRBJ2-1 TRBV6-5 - TGTGCCAGCAGTTACTCGACCGGGAATGAGCAGTTCTTC CASSYSTGNEQFF
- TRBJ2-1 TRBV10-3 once TGTGCCATCAGTGATTTCGGGGTGAGCTCCTACAATGAGCAGTTCTTC CAISDFGVSSYNEQFF
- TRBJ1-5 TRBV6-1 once TGTGCCAGCAGTGCCTTGGGGGGCAATCAGCCCCAGCATTTT CASSALGGNQPQHF
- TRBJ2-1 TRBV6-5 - TGTGCCAGCAGTTACTCGGGGGGGGGCTTTGAGCAGTTCTTC CASSYSGGGFEQFF
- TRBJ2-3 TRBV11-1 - TGTGCCAGCGGGAAGCAGGTCCCCTTCCCCCCAGATACGCAGTATTTT CASGKQVPFPPDTQYF
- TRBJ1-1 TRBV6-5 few TGTGCCAGCAGTTACGTTTACAGGGAGTTGAGGACTGAAGCTTTCTTT CASSYVYRELRTEAFF
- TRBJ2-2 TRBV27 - TGTGCCAGCAGTTTTAAGATTAACACCGGGGAGCTGTTTTTT CASSFKINTGELFF
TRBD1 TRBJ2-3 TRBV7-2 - TGTGCCAGCAGCTACCGGGACAGGGGCACAGATACGCAGTATTTT CASSYRDRGTDTQYF
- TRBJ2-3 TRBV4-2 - TGTGCCAGCAGCCAAGTCTCCGGGGTTGAAGATACGCAGTATTTT CASSQVSGVEDTQYF
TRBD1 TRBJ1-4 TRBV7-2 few TGTGCCAGCAGCCCCAGGACAGGGACAGGCAAACTGTTTTTT CASSPRTGTGKLFF
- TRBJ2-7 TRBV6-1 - TGTGCCAGCATTGGCCCCCTCTACGAGCAGTACTTC CASIGPLYEQYF
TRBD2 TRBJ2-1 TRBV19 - TGTGCCAGTAGTATAGGCGGCGGGAGTTCCTACAATGAGCAGTTCTTC CASSIGGGSSYNEQFF
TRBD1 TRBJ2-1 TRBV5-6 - TGTGCCAGCAGTTGGACCGGGACAGGGCGGCGAAATGAGCAGTTCTTC CASSWTGTGRRNEQFF
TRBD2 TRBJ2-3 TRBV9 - TGTGCCAGCAGCCCCCGACTAGCACCTGTGACTGATACGCAGTATTTT CASSPRLAPVTDTQYF
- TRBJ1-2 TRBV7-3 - TGTGCCAGCAGCTCCTCCCCCCGGGACAACTACTATGGCTACACCTTC CASSSSPRDNYYGYTF
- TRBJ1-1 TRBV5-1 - TGCGCCAGCAGCTTGGCCCAGAGCACTGAAGCTTTCTTT CASSLAQSTEAFF
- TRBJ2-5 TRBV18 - TGTGCCAGCTCACCGGTACGGGAACAAGAGACCCAGTACTTC CASSPVREQETQYF
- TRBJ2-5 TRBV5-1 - TGCGCCAGCACAGCTTACGGAGAGACCCAGTACTTC CASTAYGETQYF
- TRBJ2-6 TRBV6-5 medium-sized TGTGCCAGCACCTTTGGGGACGTCCTGACTTTC CASTFGDVLTF
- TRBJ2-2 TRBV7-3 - TGTGCCAGCAGCTTAATGGACACATCTAACACCGGGGAGCTGTTTTTT CASSLMDTSNTGELFF
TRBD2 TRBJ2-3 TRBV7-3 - TGTGCCAGCAGCCTTAGCGGGAGGGCAGATACGCAGTATTTT CASSLSGRADTQYF
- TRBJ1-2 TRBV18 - TGTGCCAGCTCACCACAGGGGCGAGGCTACACCTTC CASSPQGRGYTF
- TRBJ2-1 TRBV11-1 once TGTGCCAGCAGCCCGAGACTCGCGTGGGTCCATTACAATGAGCAGTTCTTC CASSPRLAWVHYNEQFF
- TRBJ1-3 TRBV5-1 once TGCGCCAGCAGCTTTTTTGGGGGTACGGAGCCTGGAAACACCATATATTTT CASSFFGGTEPGNTIYF
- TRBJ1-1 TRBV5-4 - TGTGCCAGCAGCTTAGCAGGGCCGATGAACACTGAAGCTTTCTTT CASSLAGPMNTEAFF
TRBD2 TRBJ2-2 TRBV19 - TGTGCCAGTAGCATGGCCGGGACTAGCGGGAGATTAACCGGGGAGCTGTTTTTT CASSMAGTSGRLTGELFF
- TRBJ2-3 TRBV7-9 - TGTGCCAGCAGCTCGGGAGCGGATACGGCAGATACGCAGTATTTT CASSSGADTADTQYF
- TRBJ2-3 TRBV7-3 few TGTGCCAGCAGCCTCAGGACCTTCGCGGGAGATACGCAGTATTTT CASSLRTFAGDTQYF
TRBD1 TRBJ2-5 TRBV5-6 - TGTGCCAGCAGTCGAGACAGGGAAGAGACCCAGTACTTC CASSRDREETQYF
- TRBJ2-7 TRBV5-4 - TGTGCCAGCAGCTATCCTAGCCCGAGCTCCTACGAGCAGTACTTC CASSYPSPSSYEQYF
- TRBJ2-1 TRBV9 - TGTGCCAGCAGCGTAGGGGTTGTAGCGACCTACAATGAGCAGTTCTTC CASSVGVVATYNEQFF
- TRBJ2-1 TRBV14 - TGTGCCAGCAGCCAAATACAGGACGTCCACAATGAGCAGTTCTTC CASSQIQDVHNEQFF
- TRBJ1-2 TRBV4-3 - TGCGCCAGCAGCCAAGTCCCGGGTAACTATGGCTACACCTTC CASSQVPGNYGYTF
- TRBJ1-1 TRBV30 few TGTGCCTCCCTTCGCCGGGGGAACACTGAAGCTTTCTTT CASLRRGNTEAFF
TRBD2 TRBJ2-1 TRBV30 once TGTGCCTGGAGTTCGCTGTGGCTAGCGGATAACAATGAGCAGTTCTTC CAWSSLWLADNNEQFF
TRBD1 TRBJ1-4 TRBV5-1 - TGCGCCAGCAGTTCCGGGACAGGGAATGAAAAACTGTTTTTT CASSSGTGNEKLFF
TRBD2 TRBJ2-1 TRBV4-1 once TGCGCCAGCAGCCAAATGCGCCTAGCGGGATACAATGAGCAGTTCTTC CASSQMRLAGYNEQFF
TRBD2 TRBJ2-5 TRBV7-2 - TGTGCCAGCAGCCTGACTAGCGCAGGGGAGACCCAGTACTTC CASSLTSAGETQYF
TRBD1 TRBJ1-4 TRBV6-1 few TGTGCCAGCAATCTAGACAGGGCGGGTAATGAAAAACTGTTTTTT CASNLDRAGNEKLFF
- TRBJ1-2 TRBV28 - TGTGCCAGCAGAGTTTTGGCTGGAGGAGCGAACTATGGCTACACCTTC CASRVLAGGANYGYTF
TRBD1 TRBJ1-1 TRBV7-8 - TGTGCCAGCAGCTTAGCCCTTGGTGGGACAGAGCAAGCTTTCTTT CASSLALGGTEQAFF
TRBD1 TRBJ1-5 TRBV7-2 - TGTGCCAGCACCGGGACAGGGGGCGGTCAGCCCCAGCATTTT CASTGTGGGQPQHF
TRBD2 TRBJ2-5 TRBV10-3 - TGTGCCATCAGCCGGACTAGCGGCAAAGAGACCCAGTACTTC CAISRTSGKETQYF
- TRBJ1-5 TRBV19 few TGTGCCAGTACCACCGGGGAGGGGCTTAGCAATCAGCCCCAGCATTTT CASTTGEGLSNQPQHF
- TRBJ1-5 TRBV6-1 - TGTGCCAGCAGTGAACAGACTAGCAATCAGCCCCAGCATTTT CASSEQTSNQPQHF
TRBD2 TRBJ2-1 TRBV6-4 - TGTGCCAGCAGTGTAGGGACTACGAACAATGAGCAGTTCTTC CASSVGTTNNEQFF
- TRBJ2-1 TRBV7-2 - TGTGCCAGCAGCTCCGCCCGGGACTTCTACAATGAGCAGTTCTTC CASSSARDFYNEQFF
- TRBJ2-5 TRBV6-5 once TGTGCCAGCGGAGGTTCTGCCCAAGAGACCCAGTACTTC CASGGSAQETQYF
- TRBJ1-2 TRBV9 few TGTGCCAGCAGCGTAGACAGGCGCAACTATGGCTACACCTTC CASSVDRRNYGYTF
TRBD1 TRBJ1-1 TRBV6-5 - TGTGCCAGCAGTTATGGACAGGGTTGGACTGAAGCTTTCTTT CASSYGQGWTEAFF
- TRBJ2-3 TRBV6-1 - TGTGCCAGCAGTGAACGGGTAGCGGTGCGCACAGATACGCAGTATTTT CASSERVAVRTDTQYF